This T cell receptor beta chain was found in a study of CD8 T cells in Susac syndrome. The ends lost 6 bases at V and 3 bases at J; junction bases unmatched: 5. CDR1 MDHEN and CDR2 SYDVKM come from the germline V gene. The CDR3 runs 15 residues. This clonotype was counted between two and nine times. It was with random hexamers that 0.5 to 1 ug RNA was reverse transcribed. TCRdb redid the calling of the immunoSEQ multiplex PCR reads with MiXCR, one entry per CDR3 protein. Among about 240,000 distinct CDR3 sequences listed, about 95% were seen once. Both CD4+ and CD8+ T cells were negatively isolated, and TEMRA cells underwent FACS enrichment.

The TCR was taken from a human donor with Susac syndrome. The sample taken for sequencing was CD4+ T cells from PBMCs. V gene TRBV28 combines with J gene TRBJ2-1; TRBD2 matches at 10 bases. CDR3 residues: CASSRSGRGYNEQFF. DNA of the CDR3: TGTGCCAGCAGCCGAAGCGGGAGGGGCTACAATGAGCAGTTCTTC.